The TCR beta chain described here comes from a study of shared clonotypes between healthy human individuals (dated by TCRdb to 2020 to 2022). Regarding the study in general: The cohort comprised two women and a few men aged 18 to 49 years. For each donor, three plates each were used for CD4 naive and CD4 memory, two plates were used for CD8 naive, and one plate was used for CD8 memory. To increase sequencing depth and limit assay-specific biases, different laboratories used diverse techniques to prepare libraries and sequence TCR repertoires. To estimate repertoire size and how much clonotype sharing occurs between individuals, the study deeply sequenced the blood TCR repertoires of 4 to 6 healthy adults. Between about 0.8 and 9.5 billion PBMCs per donor were obtained by leukapheresis. The investigation overall reported the following: Because the study included a small number of donors, the genetic and exposure-history diversity represented was limited. Sampling was restricted to blood, and TCR repertoires in tissues likely differ from the TCR repertoires found in blood. Incomplete sequencing was indicated by rarefaction of sorted-subset datasets, despite the large sequencing depth. Approximately 5% of naive CD4, around 4% of naive CD8, approximately 2.2% of memory CD4, and approximately 0.4% of memory CD8 clonotypes were shared across four donors. Higher generation probabilities were observed for clonotypes shared by all four sorted-subset donors than for non-shared clonotypes. Estimated clonotype richness was generally larger for naive than for memory subsets. Pairwise subsampling led to the expectation that sequencing depth would affect the degree of clonotype sharing among donors.

Using the deep immunoSEQ assay, multiplex PCR amplified TCR CDR3 regions from genomic DNA. Extracted genomic DNA from each cell subset was distributed evenly across all wells of several immunoSEQ 96-well plates, and each plate was treated as a replicate. For sorted subsets, about 210 ng of genomic DNA, equivalent to around 31,000 T cell genomes, went into each replicate PCR. Purified libraries were quantified with a Qubit 3.0 fluorometer, sized on a Bioanalyzer 2100, and re-quantified with the KAPA Library Quantification kit. Every immunoSEQ 96-well plate was sequenced on a dedicated single-read 150-cycle Illumina NextSeq 550 flow cell. The paper's processing steps were these. The immunoSEQ output contained only junctional sequences without quality scores, so filtering could not match that applied to full-length reads. Sequences were annotated with PyIR, a Python wrapper for IgBLAST v1.9, and V/J genes and CDR3 were assigned using IMGT germline references. Reads with weak V/J assignments (E-value above 1e-6), missing CDR3, stop codons, out-of-frame junctions, or ambiguous translated residues were removed. V3J clonotypes were defined by identical inferred V gene, J gene, and CDR3 amino acid sequence. Percentage overlap between repertoires was calculated by dividing the number of shared unique clonotypes by the size of the smaller repertoire. Repertoire richness was assessed with RTK rarefaction, the Chao1 estimator, and Recon v2.1 estimates of unobserved clonotypes. OLGA was used to compute generation probabilities for all TCRbeta clonotypes that the gDNA method yielded from a few donors. TCRdb provides this immuneACCESS table in a form limited to in-frame rearrangements. Some clones are lacking; in checked studies, under half of them reflect an unresolved V gene, and why the rest are absent is not known. The V and J calls and clone size are taken from that table; D and trimming were inferred from the DNA. The sample includes more than 2 million clones, with approximately 94% observed a single time. The ten largest clones represent less than 0.15% of the sample.

Note on this clone: The antigen it recognizes is unknown. No qualities accompany the bases; no much larger clone lies one base away.

The CDR3 covers 14 residues, taking in both the cysteine and the phenylalanine. Left in the record is the CDR3 DNA by itself, 42 bases read in frame from the first base. The V end loses 1 base and the J end loses 4 bases, and a stretch of 13 bases separates them. Based on the germline V gene, the CDR1 and CDR2 sequences are SQVTM and ANQGSEA. The donors were healthy, HIV-negative adults who had no recently reported acute infections or vaccinations. Every donor was a Caucasian adult residing in Nashville, Tennessee, USA. CD4+ T cells were enriched by magnetic negative selection, after which naive cells were positively selected on CD45RA and the negative fraction was taken as the memory subset. After blood collection by leukapheresis, PBMCs were isolated using Ficoll-Histopaque density gradient centrifugation and then cryopreserved in the vapor phase of liquid nitrogen. Analytical flow cytometry was used to check the purity and quantity of each magnetically sorted T cell population. Genomic DNA was isolated from each sorted fraction and quantified by UV absorbance on a Nanodrop 2000c.

Material for sequencing was naive CD4+ T cells sorted from blood. The sample's cell subset or site label, in plain terms: CD45RA+ positively selected. Recombination joined TRBV29-1 with TRBJ1-2, with no reliable assignment of the D segment. This receptor was taken from a young man in good health. The DNA is as follows: TGCAGCGTTGAAGTGGCCCGGCAGAGCTATGGCTACACCTTC. This yields the protein CSVEVARQSYGYTF.